The 3 T cell receptor beta chains below come from one sample, sequenced in a study of blood T cells in healthy people across ages (dated by TCRdb to about 2015). Libraries came from 5' RACE. The reads were generated on an Illumina HiSeq 2500. A second PCR of about 7 to 12 cycles was run with a J-beta primer mix and a sample-barcoded 5' primer. Starting from the raw public reads, TCRdb applied fastp trimming at Q25, assembled clones with MiXCR and retained in-frame beta chains. CDR3 protein sequences are deduplicated, and each keeps its most common genes and DNA. In this sample the table shows more than 900,000 distinct CDR3 sequences, about 25% of which occur a single time. Around 0.7% of the sample is held by the ten biggest clonotypes. These same records also appear under a second study, on T cells of mothers and their children.

Sequencing used blood. The receptors were gathered from a girl aged 2 to 10 in good health.

The chain employs TRBV9 and TRBJ2-5, with D perhaps matching TRBD2 (6 bases). Trimming cost V 4 bases and J 3 bases, with 19 bases left between them. The CDR3 totals 16 residues. CDR1 and CDR2 from the germline V gene are SGDLS and YYNGEE. This chain's CDR3 is CASSPGRGFGKETQYF. The CDR3 DNA reads TGTGCCAGCAGCCCCGGTCGGGGGTTTGGCAAAGAGACCCAGTACTTC.

This clonotype appeared a few times. V usage is TRBV5-4 and J usage is TRBJ2-1, with 10 nucleotides matching TRBD1. This CDR3 spans 16 amino acids. Germline CDR1 and CDR2: SGHNT and YYREEE (reference sequence). The V and J ends lost 4 bases and 6 bases, in that order; junction bases with no gene match: 10. CDR3 sequence reads: CASSQLGTGVGNEQFF. For the CDR3, the DNA is TGTGCCAGCAGCCAACTCGGGACAGGGGTCGGCAATGAGCAGTTCTTC.

The rearrangement links TRBV7-6 to TRBJ2-5; D remains unclear. This CDR3 spans 15 amino acids. CDR1 and CDR2 from the germline V gene are SGHVS and FNYEAQ. V gave up 2 bases and J gave up 7 bases, with 17 bases separating them. The CDR3 region is CASSLSDFSLGTQYF. In nucleotides, the CDR3 is TGTGCCAGCAGCTTATCAGACTTCTCGTTAGGGACCCAGTACTTC.